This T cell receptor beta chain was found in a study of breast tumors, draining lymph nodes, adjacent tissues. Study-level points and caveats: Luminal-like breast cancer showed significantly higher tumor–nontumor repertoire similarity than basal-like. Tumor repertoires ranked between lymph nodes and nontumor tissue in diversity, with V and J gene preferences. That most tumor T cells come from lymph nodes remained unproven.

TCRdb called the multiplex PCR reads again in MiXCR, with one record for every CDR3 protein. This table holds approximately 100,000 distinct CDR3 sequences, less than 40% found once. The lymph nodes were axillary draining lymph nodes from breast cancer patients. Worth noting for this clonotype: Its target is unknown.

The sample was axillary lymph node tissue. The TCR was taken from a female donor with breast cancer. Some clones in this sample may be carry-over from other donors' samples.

In DNA, the CDR3 is TGTGCCAGCAGCCCCCATAGGACAGGCCTGGGTGAAGCTTTCTTT. Its translation is CASSPHRTGLGEAFF. V usage is TRBV9 and J usage is TRBJ1-1; 7 bases are a match to TRBD1. Germline V CDR1 and CDR2: SGDLS, YYNGEE. CDR3 size: 15 residues. The V segment lost 4 bases and the J segment 7 bases; nucleotides outside the gene matches: 13.